These 26 T cell receptor beta chains came from one sample sequenced in a study of cytomegalovirus exposure and HLA in healthy donors. This PCR relied on a set of 60 Vbeta primers and 13 Jbeta primers. TCRdb keeps only in-frame clones here, not all; method: immunoSEQ multiplex PCR. Here the sample spans 100,000 to 150,000 clones, over 65% being singletons. The source material was PBMCs. These receptors were obtained from a woman aged 40-49 years in good health and CMV-seropositive.

The chain is built from TRBV18 and TRBJ1-2; D unresolved. V shed 2 bases and J shed 6 bases, with 13 bases lying between them. CDR1 and CDR2 (germline): KGHSH, LQKENI. The CDR3 totals 14 residues. The CDR3 DNA sequence: TGTGCCAGCTCACCAGGGCCTCGCACCCATGGCTACACCTTC. Its protein is CASSPGPRTHGYTF.

The rearrangement joins TRBV10-2 to TRBJ2-2, with 9 bases fitting TRBD1. CDR1 WSHSY and CDR2 SAAADI come from the germline V gene. The CDR3 is 14 amino acids. V shed 6 bases, J shed 7 bases, and the junction held 6 bases outside the gene matches. The CDR3 DNA reads as TGCGCCAGCAGGGGACAGGGTACGGTCGGGGAGCTGTTTTTT. This gives the protein CASRGQGTVGELFF.

V gene TRBV21-1 combines with J gene TRBJ1-1; the table's D call, TRBD1, was not checked against the DNA. TRBV21-1 constitutes a pseudogene. This CDR3 is 16 amino acids long. CDR3 in DNA: TGTGCCAGCAGCATCCATGTGACAGGGAGGAACACTGAAGCTTTCTTT. Protein product: CASSIHVTGRNTEAFF.

The rearrangement joins TRBV2 to TRBJ1-1, with D possibly being TRBD1 (5 bases). The V end lost 7 bases, the J end lost 0 bases, and 12 bases lay between the germline ends. CDR1 and CDR2 (germline): SNHLY, FYNNEI. The CDR3 is 14 residues long. CDR3 residues: CASITAGLNTEAFF. For the CDR3, the DNA is TGTGCCAGCATAACCGCGGGGCTGAACACTGAAGCTTTCTTT.

V gene TRBV7-8 combines with J gene TRBJ2-7; D might be TRBD2 (5 bases). Germline V gives CDR1 SGHVS, CDR2 FQNEAQ. This CDR3 spans 17 amino acids. Trimming cost V 1 base and J 0 bases, with 16 bases left between them. This CDR3 reads CASSLGSSPMSSYEQYF. CDR3 DNA: TGTGCCAGCAGCTTAGGATCTAGCCCAATGAGCTCCTACGAGCAGTACTTC.

The chain recombines TRBV7-9 with TRBJ2-3; the match to TRBD1 covers 8 bases. After removal of 2 bases from V and 5 bases from J, the junction contained 6 bases not matched to a gene. Germline CDR1 is SEHNR and CDR2 is FQNEAQ (reference sequence). The CDR3 consists of 15 residues. The CDR3 loop is CASSLRTGMEDTQYF. The DNA for the CDR3 is TGTGCCAGCAGCTTAAGGACAGGGATGGAAGATACGCAGTATTTT.

The chain links TRBV4-2 to TRBJ2-5, with D possibly being TRBD1 (5 bases). The CDR3 has 15 residues. Germline V gene sequence: CDR1 LGHNA, CDR2 YNFKEQ. V lost 0 bases and J lost 0, with 8 bases in between. The chain's CDR3 is CASSQDWGHQETQYF. The CDR3 DNA reads as TGTGCCAGCAGCCAAGATTGGGGCCACCAAGAGACCCAGTACTTC.

V usage is TRBV19 and J usage is TRBJ2-5; D is perhaps TRBD2 (6 bases). The CDR3 contains 18 residues. Deletions cut 0 bases from V and 5 bases from J, with 22 bases between. Per the germline V gene, CDR1 is LNHDA and CDR2 is SQIVND (reference sequence). CDR3 residues: CASSIDGTGTPRRETQYF. CDR3 DNA: TGTGCCAGTAGTATAGACGGGACCGGGACTCCAAGGCGGGAGACCCAGTACTTC. The full variable domain, with the rest looked up from reference TRBV19 and TRBJ2-5, is DGGITQSPKYLFRKEGQNVTLSCEQNLNHDAMYWYRQDPGQGLRLIYYSQIVNDFQKGDIAEGYSVSREKKESFPLTVTSAQKNPTAFYLCASSIDGTGTPRRETQYFGPGTRLLVL.

This clone came up once. This chain connects TRBV7-9 to TRBJ1-2; 7 bases map to TRBD1. The CDR3 has 16 amino acids. CDR1 and CDR2 from the germline V gene are SEHNR and FQNEAQ (reference sequence). V lost 5 bases and J lost 4; bases outside the gene matches: 13. The CDR3 coding sequence is TGTGCCAGCAGCCCAGCTGGGACAGATCCTAGCTATGGCTACACCTTC. It encodes CASSPAGTDPSYGYTF.

This chain uses TRBV30 with TRBJ2-2; 7 bases are a match to TRBD2. This CDR3 comprises 14 residues. V was clipped by 0 bases and J by 5 bases; unmatched bases: 3. Germline CDR1 and CDR2: GTSNPN and SVGIG (reference sequence). The CDR3 loop reads CAWSVLARTGELFF. CDR3 in DNA: TGTGCCTGGAGTGTACTAGCGCGGACCGGGGAGCTGTTTTTT.

The gene calls are TRBV2 and TRBJ2-5; weak D call: TRBD1 (5 bases). V lost 1 base and J 5 bases, leaving 14 bases between the germline ends. The length of the CDR3 is 15 residues. CDR1 is SNHLY, CDR2 FYNNEI, per germline. Here the CDR3 reads CASSEVGRMGETQYF. CDR3 coding DNA: TGTGCCAGCAGTGAAGTGGGGCGGATGGGGGAGACCCAGTACTTC.

The chain joins TRBV7-2 to TRBJ2-7; TRBD2 matches 14 bases. This CDR3 has 15 residues. Germline loops: CDR1 SGHTA, CDR2 FQGNSA. Germline trimming cut 5 bases from V and 4 bases from J; bases unmatched to any gene: 4. The CDR3 coding sequence is TGTGCCAGCAGCCACGGACTAGCGGGAGGATACGAGCAGTACTTC. Its protein is CASSHGLAGGYEQYF. Combining the CDR3 with reference TRBV7-2 and TRBJ2-7 gives the whole variable domain GAGVSQSPSNKVTEKGKDVELRCDPISGHTALYWYRQSLGQGLEFLIYFQGNSAPDKSGLPSDRFSAERTGGSVSTLTIQRTQQEDSAVYLCASSHGLAGGYEQYFGPGTRLTVT.

Here the CDR3 reads CASSSGLAATNEQYF. The CDR3 DNA is TGTGCCAGCTCATCGGGACTAGCGGCCACTAACGAGCAGTACTTC. The chain recombines TRBV18 with TRBJ2-7, with 11 bases aligning to TRBD2. CDR3 length: 15 residues. The ends lost 5 bases at V and 5 bases at J; junction bases unmatched: 8. Germline V gives CDR1 KGHSH, CDR2 LQKENI.

The rearrangement joins TRBV2 to TRBJ1-1, with TRBD1 matching over 9 bases. There are 14 residues in the CDR3. The ends lost 3 bases at V and 7 bases at J; junction bases unmatched: 6. Germline-derived CDR1 and CDR2 are SNHLY and FYNNEI. The CDR3 bases are TGTGCCAGCAGTGACGACAGGGGGTACGGTGAAGCTTTCTTT. Its protein product is CASSDDRGYGEAFF.

This chain uses TRBV7-2 with TRBJ1-6; the D gene is possibly TRBD1 (6 bases). The germline V gene encodes CDR1 SGHTA and CDR2 FQGNSA. The CDR3 has 14 residues. The V gene lost 7 bases and the J gene lost 8 bases, with 15 bases spanning the gap. The CDR3 here is CASTPRTEDSPLHF. The DNA of the CDR3 is TGTGCCAGCACCCCGCGGACAGAGGATTCACCCCTCCACTTT.

The chain couples TRBV29-1 to TRBJ2-5; 8 bases align to TRBD1. The CDR3 consists of 14 residues. V lost 6 bases to trimming and J lost 11 bases; unmatched junction nucleotides: 17. The germline CDR1 and CDR2 sequences are SQVTM and ANQGSEA. The CDR3 bases are TGCAGCGTCGCGCGGACAGGGCTGTTGAGTGAGCAGTACTTC. This codes for CSVARTGLLSEQYF.

V is TRBV4-1 and J is TRBJ2-5, with 14 bases matching TRBD2. Germline CDR1 and CDR2: MGHRA and YSYEKL. V was clipped by 4 bases and J by 5 bases; unmatched bases: 9. The CDR3 spans 17 residues. The CDR3 is CASSPPPGLAGVETQYF. CDR3 bases: TGCGCCAGCAGCCCCCCTCCGGGACTAGCGGGGGTTGAGACCCAGTACTTC.

The chain uses TRBV5-6 and TRBJ1-1; D is possibly TRBD1 (5 bases). V was pared by 3 bases and J by 2 bases, with 11 bases between. The germline V gene encodes CDR1 SGHDT and CDR2 YYEEEE. The CDR3 is 14 residues long. The CDR3 DNA is TGTGCCAGCAGCTGGGGACTCAAAAACACTGAAGCTTTCTTT. This encodes CASSWGLKNTEAFF.

The rearrangement uses TRBV10-3 and TRBJ2-2; TRBD1 is a possible D gene (8 bases). V shed 10 bases and J shed 4 bases, with 16 bases lying between them. Germline V gene data show CDR1 as ENHRY and CDR2 as SYGVKD. The CDR3 is 14 amino acids. CDR3 sequence: CASTGGESTGELFF. In DNA, the CDR3 is TGTGCCAGCACAGGGGGGGAGAGCACCGGGGAGCTGTTTTTT.

The rearrangement joins TRBV4-2 to TRBJ2-2; D perhaps matches TRBD1 (6 bases). CDR1 and CDR2 from the germline V gene are LGHNA and YNFKEQ. This CDR3 region has 16 residues. Trimming removed 0 bases from V and 5 bases from J, with 13 bases in between. CDR3 in DNA: TGTGCCAGCAGCCAAGAAATGGACAGCCGGACCGGGGAGCTGTTTTTT. Encoded protein: CASSQEMDSRTGELFF.

The chain links TRBV6-6 to TRBJ2-7, with a tentative D call TRBD2 (7 bases). V lost 7 bases and J 4 bases, leaving 14 bases between the germline ends. Looked up from germline, CDR1 is MNHNY and CDR2 is SVGAGI (reference sequence). The CDR3 consists of 13 residues. CDR3 sequence: CASTLQGGYEQYF. The CDR3 bases are TGTGCCAGCACTCTACAGGGAGGGTACGAGCAGTACTTC.

This sequence joins TRBV6-4 and TRBJ2-1; D is possibly TRBD2 (7 bases). CDR1 is MRHNA and CDR2 is SNTAGT in the germline V gene. With 2 bases removed from V and 1 base from J, the gap between germline ends came to 12 bases. This CDR3 has 16 residues. The chain's CDR3 is CASSDGRGGSYNEQFF. The CDR3 DNA reads TGTGCCAGCAGTGACGGAAGGGGGGGATCCTACAATGAGCAGTTCTTC.

The CDR3 nucleotides are TGTGCCAGCAGCCAAGGGTTAGGGGCAGATACGCAGTATTTT. It encodes CASSQGLGADTQYF. The rearrangement links TRBV7-9 to TRBJ2-3; D may be TRBD1 (5 bases). The CDR3 loop spans 14 amino acids. V was cut by 5 bases and J by 4 bases, with 13 bases left in between. Germline CDR1 reads SEHNR; CDR2 reads FQNEAQ (reference sequence).

The CDR3 DNA reads TGTGCCAGCAGTCCCAACAGGGCCTACGAGCAGTACTTC. It yields the protein CASSPNRAYEQYF. V and J are TRBV2 and TRBJ2-7; D possibly corresponds to TRBD1 (6 bases). CDR3 length equals 13 residues. V shed 5 bases and J shed 2 bases, with 10 bases lying between them. Per the germline V gene, CDR1 is SNHLY and CDR2 is FYNNEI. Full variable domain (missing parts from reference TRBV2 and TRBJ2-7): EPEVTQTPSHQVTQMGQEVILRCVPISNHLYFYWYRQILGQKVEFLVSFYNNEISEKSEIFDDQFSVERPDGSNFTLKIRSTKLEDSAMYFCASSPNRAYEQYFGPGTRLTVT.

The J gene is TRBJ1-5, the V gene TRBV27, with D possibly TRBD1 on 5 matching bases. The CDR3 has 16 amino acids. CDR1 is MNHEY and CDR2 is SMNVEV in the germline V gene (reference sequence). V lost 5 bases and J lost 0, with 14 bases in between. CDR3 sequence: CASSPRGGYSNQPQHF. CDR3 sequence (DNA): TGTGCCAGCAGTCCAAGGGGAGGATATAGCAATCAGCCCCAGCATTTT.

The J gene is TRBJ2-1, the V gene TRBV7-2, with D possibly matching TRBD2 (6 bases). The CDR3 spans 16 residues. V was shortened by 4 bases and J by 8 bases, with 21 bases between the two germline ends. The germline V gene encodes CDR1 SGHTA and CDR2 FQGNSA. Here the CDR3 reads CASSWFAQHSGDEQFF. The CDR3 DNA reads as TGTGCCAGCAGCTGGTTCGCTCAGCACTCGGGGGATGAGCAGTTCTTC.